This entry lists 14 T cell receptor beta chains sequenced from one sample in a study of post-analysis software for immune sequencing data. Study-wide points: Included in a set of roughly 5 TRBV segments more frequent in patients than controls were TRBV5-6, TRBV5-1 and TRBV20-1.

The authors incorporated unique molecular identifiers into the TCR beta cDNA libraries. A single record per CDR3 protein comes from TCRdb applying MiXCR to the PCR reads. This table holds 650,000 to 900,000 distinct CDR3 sequences, around 42% found once. Their antigens remain unidentified. Sequenced sample: blood. Receptors originate from a girl aged 10 to 17 with multiple sclerosis.

The rearrangement joins TRBV27 to TRBJ1-4; no firm D call. The V and J ends lost 2 bases and 4 bases respectively, with 11 bases between them. There are 15 residues in the CDR3. Germline V gives CDR1 MNHEY, CDR2 SMNVEV (reference sequence). The CDR3 loop reads CASSLRPASNEKLFF. The CDR3 DNA follows: TGTGCCAGCAGTTTACGTCCCGCTAGTAATGAAAAACTGTTTTTT.

The rearrangement joins TRBV20-1 to TRBJ1-2; TRBD1 is a possible D gene (5 bases). Trimming shortened V by 4 bases and J by 5 bases, and 14 bases separated the two germline ends. Germline V CDR1 and CDR2: DFQATT, SNEGSKA (reference sequence). The CDR3 is made up of 13 amino acids. For the CDR3, the DNA is TGCAGTGCTACCGGGACGGTGGCTTATGGCTACACCTTC. It yields the protein CSATGTVAYGYTF.

This chain joins TRBV21-1 and TRBJ2-5; TRBD2, as called in the table, went unchecked against the DNA. TRBV21-1 has pseudogene status. The CDR3 runs 15 residues. The CDR3 spells CASSTGLVPYNEQYF. The DNA of the CDR3 is TGTGCCAGCAGCACGGGACTAGTCCCTTACAATGAGCAGTACTTC.

The chain joins TRBV20-1 to TRBJ2-4, with D perhaps TRBD2 (7 bases). Per the germline V gene, CDR1 is DFQATT and CDR2 is SNEGSKA (reference sequence). CDR3 size: 13 residues. The ends were cut back, 6 bases at V and 9 bases at J, with 18 bases in the middle. The CDR3 region is CSANMGGGSIQYF. In DNA, the CDR3 is TGCAGTGCCAACATGGGAGGGGGGAGCATTCAGTACTTC.

As to this clonotype: Relative to the germline gene, one junction end is altered; a read error may explain this. The chain uses TRBV6-5 and TRBJ2-7, with D possibly being TRBD1 (7 bases). Germline loops: CDR1 MNHEY, CDR2 SVGAGI. The CDR3 is 15 residues long. CDR3 DNA: TGTGCCAGCAGTTACTCGACCCCCAGGGGGGAGACCCAGGACTTC. Its protein product is CASSYSTPRGETQDF.

V gene TRBV5-1 combines with J gene TRBJ1-5; weak D call: TRBD1 (5 bases). This CDR3 is built from 16 residues. CDR1 and CDR2 from the germline V gene are SGHRS and YFSETQ. The ends were cut back, 4 bases at V and 1 base at J, with 15 bases in the middle. The chain's CDR3 is CASSPGEGLSNQPQHF. The CDR3 nucleotides read TGCGCCAGCAGCCCGGGGGAGGGGCTGAGCAATCAGCCCCAGCATTTT.

The chain carries TRBV4-3 and TRBJ1-1; unclear D gene. V gave up 4 bases and J gave up 0 bases, with 15 bases separating them. The CDR3 spans 16 residues. Germline-derived CDR1 and CDR2 are LGHNA and YSLEER. The CDR3 reads CASSLGSLGLNTEAFF. The CDR3 nucleotides are TGCGCCAGCAGCCTTGGATCCTTGGGCCTGAACACTGAAGCTTTCTTT.

A single count supports this clonotype. Here the CDR3 DNA reads TGTGCCAGCGGATGGACAAGGGCGGAGACCCAGTACTTC. Translation: CASGWTRAETQYF. The chain joins TRBV6-5 to TRBJ2-5, with D perhaps TRBD1 (5 bases). Germline values: CDR1 MNHEY, CDR2 SVGAGI. Trimming took off 8 bases at V and 5 bases at J, with 15 bases between the two ends. The CDR3 covers 13 residues.

The V gene is TRBV20-1, the J gene TRBJ2-5; the D gene could be TRBD1 or TRBD2 (6 bases each). This CDR3 has 12 residues. Germline V gene lookup returns CDR1 DFQATT and CDR2 SNEGSKA (reference sequence). V was pared by 2 bases and J by 7 bases, with 11 bases between. The CDR3 DNA reads as TGCAGTGCTAGAACTAGCAGGGGGACCCAGTACTTC. This translates into CSARTSRGTQYF.

The rearrangement joins TRBV20-1 to TRBJ2-7, with TRBD2 as a possible D gene (7 bases). The ends were cut back, 7 bases at V and 3 bases at J, with 19 bases in the middle. The CDR3 is 14 amino acids. Germline V gene lookup returns CDR1 DFQATT and CDR2 SNEGSKA (reference sequence). This CDR3 is CSVPNLGGGYEQYF. The DNA for the CDR3 is TGCAGTGTGCCCAATTTGGGAGGGGGCTACGAGCAGTACTTC.

This clonotype was observed many times. The chain is built from TRBV6-1 and TRBJ2-7; TRBD2 aligns across 7 bases. Germline CDR1 reads MNHNS; CDR2 reads SASEGT. This CDR3 comprises 14 residues. Trimming removed 8 bases from V and 7 bases from J; junction bases left unmatched: 14. DNA of the CDR3: TGTGCCAGCGTCAACAGTAGGCCTAGCGGTGAGCAGTACTTC. Translation: CASVNSRPSGEQYF.

In this sample, this clonotype turned up a few times. The rearrangement links TRBV20-1 to TRBJ2-5, with 8 bases aligning to TRBD1. The CDR3 loop spans 13 amino acids. Trimming cost V 3 bases and J 4 bases; bases outside gene matches: 4. Germline V CDR1 and CDR2: DFQATT, SNEGSKA (reference sequence). Written as DNA, the CDR3 is TGCAGTGCTAGGGGGACAGGCCGAGAGACCCAGTACTTC. Translation gives CSARGTGRETQYF.

The V call is TRBV9, the J call TRBJ2-1, with 10 bases aligning to TRBD2. Germline V gene data show CDR1 as SGDLS and CDR2 as YYNGEE. Trimming took 0 bases from V and 4 from J; bases not matched to a gene: 13. The CDR3 contains 19 residues. For the CDR3, the DNA is TGTGCCAGCAGCGTAGGATTGTCAGCGGGAGGGCCGGGTTACAATGAGCAGTTCTTC. The encoded protein is CASSVGLSAGGPGYNEQFF. The entire variable domain, with the rest obtained from reference TRBV9 and TRBJ2-1, is as follows: DSGVTQTPKHLITATGQRVTLRCSPRSGDLSVYWYQQSLDQGLQFLIQYYNGEERAKGNILERFSAQQFPDLHSELNLSSLELGDSALYFCASSVGLSAGGPGYNEQFFGPGTRLTVL.

A single count supports this clonotype. The chain employs TRBV7-9 and TRBJ2-1; 11 bases match TRBD2. The CDR3 is made up of 15 amino acids. Germline lookup yields CDR1 SEHNR and CDR2 FQNEAQ (reference sequence). V gave up 8 bases and J gave up 7 bases; unmatched junction bases: 10. The CDR3 DNA reads as TGTGCCAGCGCCCCATCCGGGACTAGCGGAAATGAGCAGTTCTTC. Translation: CASAPSGTSGNEQFF.